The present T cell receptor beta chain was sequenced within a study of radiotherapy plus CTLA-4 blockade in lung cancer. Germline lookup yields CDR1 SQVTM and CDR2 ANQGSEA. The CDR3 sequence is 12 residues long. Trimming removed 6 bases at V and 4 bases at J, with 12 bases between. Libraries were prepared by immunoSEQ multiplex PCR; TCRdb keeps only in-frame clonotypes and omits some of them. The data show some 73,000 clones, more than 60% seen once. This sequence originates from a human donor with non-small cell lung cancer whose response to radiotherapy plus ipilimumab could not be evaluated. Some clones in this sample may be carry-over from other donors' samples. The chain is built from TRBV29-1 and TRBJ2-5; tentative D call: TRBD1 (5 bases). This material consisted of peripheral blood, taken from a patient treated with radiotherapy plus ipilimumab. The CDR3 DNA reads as TGCAGCGTGCGGCCCGACAGAGAGACCCAGTACTTC. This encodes CSVRPDRETQYF.